This record looks at one T cell receptor (beta chain) sequence and its context. In its sample, this clonotype was seen a few times. There is no known antigen for this receptor. No base quality values were provided; no much bigger clone lies one nucleotide off. This sample stems from a study of naive and memory T cell subsets listed by TCRdb under 2017. Broadly, across the study: Sorted naive and memory T cell subsets from peripheral blood were analyzed in the study using a UMI-based, open-source pipeline for TCR alpha and beta sequencing. The functional CMV T cell responses agreed completely with IgG serology results. RNA was DNase-treated and reverse transcribed with TCR constant-region primers, mostly using SuperScript III.

CDR3 length: 15 amino acids, cysteine to phenylalanine. The kept DNA is CDR3 alone, 45 bases in frame from the first base. CDR1 LGHNA and CDR2 YSLEER were looked up in the germline V gene. From V the trimming removes 2 bases and from J it removes 8 bases, while the gene matches leave 2 bases of the junction unaccounted for. The library was produced with UMI-ligation and nested PCR. An equimolar mix of two oligonucleotides covering both TRBC1 and TRBC2 was used as the beta constant-region primer. The ligated cDNA went through four rounds of PCR with nested alpha and beta constant-region primers together with the SP2 primer. A single-stranded oligonucleotide containing the SP2 primer and a 12-nucleotide UMI was joined to the 3' end of the cDNA by T4 RNA ligase 1. The ligation reaction was incubated at 16°C for roughly 18-25 hours. PCR2 was usually performed as a SYBR Green qPCR and halted at a preset threshold so that over-amplification would not occur. All purifications after the first were performed with Agencourt AMPure XP magnetic beads. Library quantification was done by Qubit, followed by a TapeStation check on which the main peak was expected at around 650 bp. The pooled libraries were sequenced on an Illumina MiSeq using v2 2x251 paired-end kits, which usually yielded roughly 1-2.2 million reads per sample. Each sample's library went into the pool at roughly 4 nM, and about 5-7.5% PhiX was added to help with cluster recognition. Under the source paper's analysis protocol: V and J genes were assigned to Demultiplexor-processed FASTQ reads by Decombinator through tag matching, with a single base-pair mismatch being allowed. Collapsinator relied on UMIs to fix sequencing errors as well as frequency errors caused by PCR heterogeneity. TCRs were translated and CDR3s were extracted from the conserved cysteine to the FGXG phenylalanine by CDR3Translator, with non-productive sequences being flagged. Repertoires were subsampled to equal numbers of UMI-defined TCRs before Gini, Shannon entropy and inverse Simpson indices were calculated. Power-law fits to clonotype abundance distributions were performed by maximum likelihood within the linear range. Similar UMI counts, unique TCR numbers and clonal distributions were obtained with the pipeline and with MIGEC on one naive CD8 sample. In one analysis, naive TCRs that were also found in any memory subset of the same donor were excluded from the naive repertoire. Repertoires were searched for several thousand CMV-associated CDR3 sequences compiled from VDJdb and a published dataset. TCRdb reran the public reads through fastp at Q25 and MiXCR, keeping productive beta chains. CDR3 protein duplicates are merged, each entry listing the most common genes and DNA. The V and J calls were determined by TCRdb, not by the authors. This sample is represented by about 100,000 distinct CDR3 sequences; more than 14% of them were singletons. The ten largest clones take up around 3% of the sample.

From the second PCR step on, the TCR alpha and beta chain libraries were amplified in separate reactions. CMV status of each donor was established by measuring IFNgamma production from CD4+ T cells after fresh PBMCs were stimulated overnight with CMV viral lysate. Miltenyi beads were used first to positively select CD4 T cells, and CD8 T cells were then positively selected from the CD4-negative fraction. After staining for CD3, CD4, CD8, CD45RA, CD27 and a live/dead dye, cells were sorted on a BD Aria II into four subsets based on CD45RA and CD27. A few healthy volunteers provided blood, and the blood of each volunteer was split into CD4 and CD8 T cells and then into four differentiation subsets. About 130 ml of peripheral blood was collected from each donor, and PBMC were isolated by Ficoll-Paque PLUS density-gradient centrifugation. Sorted cells were lysed in RLT buffer, after which RNA was extracted using a Qiagen RNeasy kit and stored at -80 degrees C.

What the work shows at the level of the full study, not this receptor alone: In both CD4 and CD8 cells, going from naive through CM, EM and EMRA, the Gini index went up while Shannon and inverse Simpson diversity went down. RNA-based TCR counts may be affected by expression changes linked to T cell activation and differentiation. The abundance of TCRs followed a power law with an exponent that differed between naive and memory subsets yet stayed consistent across the three individuals. Once error correction was done, more than 95% of naive TCR sequences showed up just once, which made the naive abundance distributions much steeper than those of the memory subsets. The repertoire findings for the naive and memory subsets could not be validated against a ground truth, as none was available. Naive repertoires, especially CD8, contained a few larger clonotypes, possibly memory cells re-expressing CD45RA. Single alpha or beta chain sequences, rather than paired alpha/beta receptors, were used to define clonotypes.

The chain employs TRBV4-3 and TRBJ2-1; a stretch of 14 junction bases matches TRBD2. This TCR derives from a human donor in good health. The material sequenced was naive CD8+ T cells from blood. The cell subset or site label here, explained by the study, means: naive T cells, CD45RA high CD27+. This receptor has the CDR3 CASSQKGLAGDEQFF. The nucleotide sequence reads TGCGCCAGCAGCCAAAAGGGACTAGCGGGAGATGAGCAGTTCTTC.